The present T cell receptor beta chain was sequenced within a study of cytomegalovirus exposure and HLA in healthy donors. The PCR made use of 60 Vbeta and 13 Jbeta primers. Clones were read by immunoSEQ multiplex PCR, and TCRdb kept only the in-frame ones, dropping some. The sample records 110,000 or so clones, approximately 80% being singletons. This clone was seen a few times. Its antigen is unidentified. Germline CDR1 MDHEN, CDR2 SYDVKM. The CDR3 covers 15 residues. Between the trimmed V and J ends, which lost 2 bases and 6 bases, there was a span of 16 bases. Overall study findings and caveats: There were several of the most significant clusters that appeared linked to common viral pathogens in a later analysis. Within an earlier analysis, most TCR beta V segments proved productive either about 90% or about 30% of the time. Owing to their indistinguishability, certain V segments, notably TRBV6-2 and TRBV6-3, were excluded.

The sequence was obtained from a man aged 40-50 years in good health and CMV-seropositive. The chain combines TRBV28 with TRBJ1-1; possible D gene TRBD1, 6 bases. The sample consisted of PBMCs. The CDR3 region has the DNA TGTGCCAGCAGTTTAATTATCAGGGGCGGCGCTGAAGCTTTCTTT. It codes for CASSLIIRGGAEAFF. Filled out from reference TRBV28 and TRBJ1-1, the complete variable domain reads DVKVTQSSRYLVKRTGEKVFLECVQDMDHENMFWYRQDPGLGLRLIYFSYDVKMKEKGDIPEGYSVSREKKERFSLILESASTNQTSMYLCASSLIIRGGAEAFFGQGTRLTVV.